These T cell receptor beta chains were read from a single sample in a study of cytomegalovirus exposure and HLA in healthy donors. This table comes from immunoSEQ multiplex PCR, and its TCRdb copy is limited to in-frame clones, with some not included. The table has around 150,000 clones, around 9% seen once. Input material: PBMCs. Receptors were obtained from a woman in her thirties or forties in good health and CMV-seropositive. Each CDR3 is given with its conserved first and last residue. D genes are given only for firm matches. The size entry is marked missing in some rows and otherwise reads once, few, many or a size class.

>.|TRBV7-9|TRBJ1-2|.
CASSPTGINYGYTF
TGTGCCAGCAGCCCGACCGGGATTAACTATGGCTACACCTTC
>.|TRBV19|TRBJ2-7|TRBD1
CASSIRDSAYEQYF
TGTGCCAGTAGTATCAGGGACAGCGCCTACGAGCAGTACTTC
>.|TRBV21-1|TRBJ2-2|.
CASSAPGQGVPSTGELFF
TGTGCCAGCAGCGCACCGGGACAGGGAGTTCCCTCGACCGGGGAGCTGTTTTTT
>.|TRBV2|TRBJ1-4|.
CASGRQGNEKLFF
TGTGCCAGCGGGCGGCAGGGGAATGAAAAACTGTTTTTT
>.|TRBV9|TRBJ1-6|.
CASSLGQYNSPLHF
TGTGCCAGCAGCTTAGGACAGTATAATTCACCCCTCCACTTT
>.|TRBV20-1|TRBJ2-1|.
CSARGYNEQFF
TGCAGTGCTCGGGGGTACAATGAGCAGTTCTTC
>few|TRBV6-4|TRBJ2-1|TRBD2
CASSVRGGHNEQFF
TGTGCCAGCAGTGTCCGGGGGGGGCACAATGAGCAGTTCTTC
>few|TRBV7-2|TRBJ1-2|.
CASSPQSFYGYTF
TGTGCCAGCAGCCCACAGAGCTTCTATGGCTACACCTTC
>few|TRBV18|TRBJ1-5|.
CASSPGQTSNQPQHF
TGTGCCAGCTCACCAGGACAGACTAGCAATCAGCCCCAGCATTTT
>.|TRBV5-6|TRBJ2-7|.
CASSRTEYEQYF
TGTGCCAGCAGCCGAACGGAGTACGAGCAGTACTTC
>.|TRBV27|TRBJ2-3|TRBD1
CASSQGVGTQYF
TGTGCCAGCAGTCAGGGGGTGGGTACGCAGTATTTT
>.|TRBV10-2|TRBJ1-2|.
CASSEQRFPNYGYTF
TGCGCCAGCAGTGAGCAGCGGTTCCCTAACTATGGCTACACCTTC
>few|TRBV5-1|TRBJ2-7|.
CASSRGSNEQYF
TGCGCCAGCTCTCGAGGGAGCAACGAGCAGTACTTC
>.|TRBV5-1|TRBJ2-1|TRBD1
CASSLGGTGNNEQFF
TGCGCCAGCAGCTTGGGAGGGACAGGGAACAATGAGCAGTTCTTC
>.|TRBV6-6|TRBJ1-6|.
CASSPLMEGFNSPLHF
TGTGCCAGCAGCCCCCTCATGGAGGGCTTTAATTCACCCCTCCACTTT
>once|TRBV14|TRBJ1-4|TRBD1
CASRSHRGLDEKLFF
TGTGCCAGCAGGTCGCACAGGGGGCTGGATGAAAAACTGTTTTTT
>few|TRBV15|TRBJ2-7|.
CATSGGQVSRMEQYF
TGTGCCACCAGCGGAGGGCAGGTCTCGCGAATGGAGCAGTACTTC
>few|TRBV5-4|TRBJ1-2|.
CASSPWRPTREGYTF
TGTGCCAGCAGCCCCTGGAGGCCGACGAGGGAGGGCTACACCTTC
>.|TRBV6-5|TRBJ2-5|.
CASSYSIGVETQYF
TGTGCCAGCAGTTACTCGATAGGGGTAGAGACCCAGTACTTC
>few|TRBV5-1|TRBJ2-7|TRBD1
CASSDPGQGYEQYF
TGCGCCAGCAGCGACCCGGGACAGGGGTACGAGCAGTACTTC
>.|TRBV9|TRBJ1-1|.
CASSVVDTHTEAFF
TGTGCCAGCAGCGTAGTTGACACACACACTGAAGCTTTCTTT
>.|TRBV9|TRBJ1-1|.
CASSVGSLQGNTEAFF
TGTGCCAGCAGCGTAGGATCCCTGCAGGGAAACACTGAAGCTTTCTTT
>.|TRBV7-8|TRBJ2-3|TRBD2
CASSRTSGGWDTQYF
TGTGCCAGCAGCCGGACTAGCGGGGGATGGGATACGCAGTATTTT
>few|TRBV5-1|TRBJ1-3|TRBD1
CASSFSGTGTSNTIYF
TGCGCCAGCAGCTTTTCTGGGACAGGGACTTCGAACACCATATATTTT
>few|TRBV10-3|TRBJ1-1|.
CAISDVGPLNTEAFF
TGTGCCATCAGTGATGTTGGGCCACTGAACACTGAAGCTTTCTTT
>few|TRBV6-1|TRBJ2-7|TRBD1
CASRFDRDEQYF
TGTGCCAGCAGATTCGACAGGGACGAGCAGTACTTC
>few|TRBV19|TRBJ2-2|TRBD1
CASSIQGAATGELFF
TGTGCCAGTAGTATACAGGGGGCCGCCACCGGGGAGCTGTTTTTT
>few|TRBV18|TRBJ2-5|.
CASSPGQQETQYF
TGTGCCAGCTCACCAGGACAGCAAGAGACCCAGTACTTC
>few|TRBV7-8|TRBJ2-1|TRBD2
CASRLAGAYNEQFF
TGTGCCAGCAGGCTAGCGGGGGCCTACAATGAGCAGTTCTTC
>.|TRBV5-1|TRBJ2-5|TRBD2
CASSLVGLAGAPAQYF
TGCGCCAGCAGCTTGGTAGGGCTAGCGGGGGCCCCGGCCCAGTACTTC
>few|TRBV25-1|TRBJ2-7|.
CASSVFQGDEQYF
TGTGCCAGCAGTGTGTTCCAAGGGGACGAGCAGTACTTC
>few|TRBV9|TRBJ1-2|.
CASSVGVRGDGYTF
TGTGCCAGCAGCGTAGGGGTCCGCGGGGATGGCTACACCTTC
>few|TRBV2|TRBJ2-5|TRBD2
CASTAGGEETQYF
TGTGCCAGCACGGCGGGGGGGGAGGAGACCCAGTACTTC
>few|TRBV29-1|TRBJ2-1|TRBD2
CSVGTSGYNEQFF
TGCAGCGTCGGGACTAGCGGGTACAATGAGCAGTTCTTC
>few|TRBV2|TRBJ2-7|.
CASSERGLQAGQYF
TGTGCCAGCAGTGAAAGGGGTCTTCAAGCCGGGCAGTACTTC
>few|TRBV4-1|TRBJ2-1|.
CASSQSWAGVFNEQFF
TGCGCCAGCAGCCAGTCCTGGGCCGGGGTTTTCAATGAGCAGTTCTTC
>few|TRBV7-9|TRBJ2-7|.
CASSSSGGHEQYF
TGTGCCAGCAGCTCATCGGGGGGCCACGAGCAGTACTTC
>.|TRBV6-1|TRBJ2-1|.
CASDVGAEKQFF
TGTGCCAGCGATGTGGGGGCAGAAAAGCAGTTCTTC
>.|TRBV7-2|TRBJ1-4|.
CASSPRHSTNEKLFF
TGTGCCAGCAGCCCCCGACACTCAACTAATGAAAAACTGTTTTTT
>.|TRBV9|TRBJ2-1|TRBD2
CASSVGAGGLNNEQFF
TGTGCCAGCAGCGTCGGAGCGGGGGGGCTAAACAATGAGCAGTTCTTC
>.|TRBV5-4|TRBJ2-5|.
CASSSKAGGQETQYF
TGTGCCAGCAGCTCTAAGGCGGGCGGACAAGAGACCCAGTACTTC
>few|TRBV5-4|TRBJ1-1|TRBD1
CASRQGQVNTEAFF
TGTGCCAGCAGGCAGGGACAGGTGAACACTGAAGCTTTCTTT
>few|TRBV6-1|TRBJ1-4|.
CASSARRTVDNEKLFF
TGTGCCAGCAGTGCAAGACGGACAGTCGATAATGAAAAACTGTTTTTT
>few|TRBV28|TRBJ1-5|TRBD1
CASRQQGAYQPQHF
TGTGCCAGCAGGCAACAGGGGGCCTATCAGCCCCAGCATTTT
>.|TRBV19|TRBJ2-3|.
CASSIDQASTDTQYF
TGTGCCAGTAGTATAGATCAAGCGAGCACAGATACGCAGTATTTT
>.|TRBV19|TRBJ1-2|.
CASSKRAGEYGYTF
TGTGCCAGTAGTAAGCGGGCGGGAGAGTATGGCTACACCTTC
>few|TRBV28|TRBJ1-1|.
CAIWSGGVSTEAFF
TGTGCCATCTGGAGCGGAGGGGTGAGCACTGAAGCTTTCTTT
>.|TRBV7-2|TRBJ1-6|.
CASSLGTGYSPLHF
TGTGCCAGCAGCTTAGGAACAGGGTATTCACCCCTCCACTTT
>.|TRBV2|TRBJ2-7|TRBD2
CASSVRSGGPLSYEQYF
TGTGCCAGCAGTGTTAGAAGCGGGGGGCCCCTATCCTACGAGCAGTACTTC
>.|TRBV5-1|TRBJ2-3|TRBD1
CASSLDTGVDTQYF
TGCGCCAGCAGCTTGGACACAGGGGTCGATACGCAGTATTTT
>.|TRBV5-1|TRBJ2-6|TRBD1
CASFQRDSDYSGANVLTF
TGCGCCAGCTTCCAACGGGACAGTGACTACTCTGGGGCCAACGTCCTGACTTTC
>.|TRBV6-1|TRBJ1-5|.
CASSEGSVWSNQPQNF
TGTGCCAGCAGTGAAGGATCTGTTTGGAGCAATCAGCCCCAGAATTTT
>.|TRBV7-9|TRBJ2-3|.
CASSFRGSTDTQYF
TGTGCCAGCAGCTTTCGGGGGTCCACAGATACGCAGTATTTT
>few|TRBV5-4|TRBJ2-5|TRBD2
CASSRTSGETQYF
TGTGCCAGCAGCAGGACTAGCGGAGAGACCCAGTACTTC
>.|TRBV7-9|TRBJ1-4|TRBD1
CASSGTLPRQGTPQKLFF
TGTGCCAGCAGCGGCACCTTACCCAGACAGGGTACGCCCCAAAAACTGTTTTTT
>.|TRBV19|TRBJ1-2|.
CASSPRQDYGYTF
TGTGCCAGTAGTCCGCGACAGGACTATGGCTACACCTTC
>few|TRBV7-9|TRBJ1-1|.
CASSLTGNTEAFF
TGTGCCAGCAGCTTGACAGGGAACACTGAAGCTTTCTTT